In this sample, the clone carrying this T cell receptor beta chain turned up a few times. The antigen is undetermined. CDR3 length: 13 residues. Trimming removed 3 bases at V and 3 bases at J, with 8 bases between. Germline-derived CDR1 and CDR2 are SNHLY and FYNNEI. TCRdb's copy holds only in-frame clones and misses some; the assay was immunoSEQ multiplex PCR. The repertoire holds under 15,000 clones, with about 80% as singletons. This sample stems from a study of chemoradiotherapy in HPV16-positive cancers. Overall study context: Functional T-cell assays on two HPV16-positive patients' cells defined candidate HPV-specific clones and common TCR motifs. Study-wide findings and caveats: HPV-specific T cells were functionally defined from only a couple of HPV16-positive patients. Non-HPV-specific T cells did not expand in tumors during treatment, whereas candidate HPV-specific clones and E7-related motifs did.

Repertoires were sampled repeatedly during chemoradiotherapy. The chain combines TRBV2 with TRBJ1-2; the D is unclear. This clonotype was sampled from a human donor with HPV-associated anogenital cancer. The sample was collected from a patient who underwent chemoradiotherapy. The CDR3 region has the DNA TGTGCCAGCAGTGACGAACAGTACTATGGCTACACCTTC. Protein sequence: CASSDEQYYGYTF.